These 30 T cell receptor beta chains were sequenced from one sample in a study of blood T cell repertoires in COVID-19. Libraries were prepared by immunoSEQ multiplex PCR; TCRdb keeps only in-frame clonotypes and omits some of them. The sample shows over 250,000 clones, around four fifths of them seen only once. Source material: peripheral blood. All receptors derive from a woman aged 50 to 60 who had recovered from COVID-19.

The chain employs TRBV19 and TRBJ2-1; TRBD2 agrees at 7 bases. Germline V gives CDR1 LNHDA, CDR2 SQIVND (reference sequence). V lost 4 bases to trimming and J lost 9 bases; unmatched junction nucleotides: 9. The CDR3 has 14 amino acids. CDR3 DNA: TGTGCCAGTAGTAGTGCGGGGGAACGTGGTGAGCAGTTCTTC. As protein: CASSSAGERGEQFF.

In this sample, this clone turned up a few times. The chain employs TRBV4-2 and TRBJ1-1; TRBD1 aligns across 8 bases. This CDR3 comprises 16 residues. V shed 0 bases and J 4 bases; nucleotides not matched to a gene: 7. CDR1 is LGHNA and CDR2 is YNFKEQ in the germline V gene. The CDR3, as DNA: TGTGCCAGCAGCCAAGAAGGCGGAGACAGGGGCACTGAAGCTTTCTTT. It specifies CASSQEGGDRGTEAFF.

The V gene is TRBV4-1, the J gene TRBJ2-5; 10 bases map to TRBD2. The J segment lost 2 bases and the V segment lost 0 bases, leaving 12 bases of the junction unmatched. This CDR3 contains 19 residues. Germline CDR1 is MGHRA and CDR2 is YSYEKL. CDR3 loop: CASSQDVGLAGAWQETQYF. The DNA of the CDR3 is TGCGCCAGCAGCCAAGATGTGGGGCTAGCGGGAGCGTGGCAAGAGACCCAGTACTTC.

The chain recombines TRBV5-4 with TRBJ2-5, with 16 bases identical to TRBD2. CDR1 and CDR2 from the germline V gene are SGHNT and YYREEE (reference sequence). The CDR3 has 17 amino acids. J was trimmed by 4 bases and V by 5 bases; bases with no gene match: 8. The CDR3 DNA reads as TGTGCCAGCAGATCCGGGACTAGCGGGGGGGGGCGAGAGACCCAGTACTTC. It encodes CASRSGTSGGGRETQYF.

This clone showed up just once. CDR3 bases: TGTGCCAGCAGCCAAGATTCGGGGGGGAACACTGAAGCTTTCTTT. Its protein is CASSQDSGGNTEAFF. This chain uses TRBV4-2 with TRBJ1-1, with TRBD1 as a possible D gene (5 bases). In germline, CDR1 is LGHNA, CDR2 YNFKEQ. V gave up 0 bases and J gave up 1 base, with 9 bases separating them. CDR3 length equals 15 residues.

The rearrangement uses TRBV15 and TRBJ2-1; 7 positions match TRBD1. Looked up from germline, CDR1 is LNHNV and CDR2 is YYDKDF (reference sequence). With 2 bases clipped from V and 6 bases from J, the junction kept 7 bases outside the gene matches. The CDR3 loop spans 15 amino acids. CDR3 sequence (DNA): TGTGCCACCAGCAGAACAGGGGTGGTCGGCAATGAGCAGTTCTTC. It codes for CATSRTGVVGNEQFF.

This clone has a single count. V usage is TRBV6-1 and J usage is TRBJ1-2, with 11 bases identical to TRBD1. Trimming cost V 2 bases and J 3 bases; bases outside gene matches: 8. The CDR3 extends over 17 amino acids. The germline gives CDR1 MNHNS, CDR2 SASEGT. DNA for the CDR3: TGTGCCAGCAGTGAAAGTACTGGGACAGGGGGTGACTATGGCTACACCTTC. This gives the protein CASSESTGTGGDYGYTF.

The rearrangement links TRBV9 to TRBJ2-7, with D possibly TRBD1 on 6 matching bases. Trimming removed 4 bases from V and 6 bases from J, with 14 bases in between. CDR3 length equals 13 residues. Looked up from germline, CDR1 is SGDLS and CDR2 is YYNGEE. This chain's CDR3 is CASSSGQFSEQYF. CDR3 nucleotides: TGTGCCAGCAGCTCTGGACAGTTTAGCGAGCAGTACTTC.

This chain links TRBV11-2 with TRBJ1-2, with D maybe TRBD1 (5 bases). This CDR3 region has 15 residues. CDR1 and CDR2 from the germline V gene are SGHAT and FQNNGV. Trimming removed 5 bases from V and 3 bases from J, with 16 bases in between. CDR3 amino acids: CASSPRRGGDYGYTF. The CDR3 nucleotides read TGTGCCAGCAGCCCGAGGCGTGGGGGGGACTATGGCTACACCTTC.

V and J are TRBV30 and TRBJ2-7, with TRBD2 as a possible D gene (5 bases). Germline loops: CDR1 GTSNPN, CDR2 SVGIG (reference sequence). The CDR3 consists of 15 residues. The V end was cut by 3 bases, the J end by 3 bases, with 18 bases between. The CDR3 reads CAWSPGSGPFYEQYF. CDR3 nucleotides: TGTGCCTGGAGCCCCGGAAGCGGACCCTTCTACGAGCAGTACTTC.

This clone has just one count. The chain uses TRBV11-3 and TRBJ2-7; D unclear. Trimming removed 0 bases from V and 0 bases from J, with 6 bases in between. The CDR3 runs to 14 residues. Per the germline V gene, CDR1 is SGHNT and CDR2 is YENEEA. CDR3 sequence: CASSLDSVSYEQYF. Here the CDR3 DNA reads TGTGCCAGCAGCTTAGACTCAGTCTCCTACGAGCAGTACTTC.

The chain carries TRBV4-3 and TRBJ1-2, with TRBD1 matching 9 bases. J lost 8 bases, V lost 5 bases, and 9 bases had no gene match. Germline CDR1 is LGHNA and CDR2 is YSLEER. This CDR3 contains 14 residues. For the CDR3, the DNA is TGCGCCAGCAGCAACCGGGACAGGGATGGCGGCTACACCTTC. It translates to CASSNRDRDGGYTF.

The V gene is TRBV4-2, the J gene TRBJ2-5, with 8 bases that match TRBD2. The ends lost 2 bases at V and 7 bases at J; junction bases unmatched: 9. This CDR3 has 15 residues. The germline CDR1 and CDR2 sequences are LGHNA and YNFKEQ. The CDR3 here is CASSQMTSVWGTQYF. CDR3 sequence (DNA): TGTGCCAGCAGCCAAATGACTAGCGTTTGGGGGACCCAGTACTTC.

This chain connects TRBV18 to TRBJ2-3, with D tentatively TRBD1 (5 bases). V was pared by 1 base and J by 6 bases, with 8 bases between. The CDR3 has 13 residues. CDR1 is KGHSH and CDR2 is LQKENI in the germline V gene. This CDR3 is CASSPLGPDTQYF. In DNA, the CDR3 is TGTGCCAGCTCACCACTGGGGCCGGATACGCAGTATTTT.

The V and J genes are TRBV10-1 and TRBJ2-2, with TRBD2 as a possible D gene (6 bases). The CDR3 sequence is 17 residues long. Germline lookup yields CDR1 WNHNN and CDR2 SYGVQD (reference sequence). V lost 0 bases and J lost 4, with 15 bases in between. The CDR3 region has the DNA TGCGCCAGCAGTGAGTCGAGCGGGCTAGACCTCACCGGGGAGCTGTTTTTT. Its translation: CASSESSGLDLTGELFF.

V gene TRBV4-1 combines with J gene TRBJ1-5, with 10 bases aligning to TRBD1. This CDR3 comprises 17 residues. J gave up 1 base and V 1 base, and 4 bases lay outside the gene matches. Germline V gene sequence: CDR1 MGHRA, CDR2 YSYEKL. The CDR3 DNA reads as TGCGCCAGCAGCCAAGGACAGGGGGCGTGGAGCAATCAGCCCCAGCATTTT. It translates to CASSQGQGAWSNQPQHF.

CDR3 nucleotide sequence: TGTGCCAGTAGACAAATCCCGGGACAGGGGACAACTAACTATGGCTACACCTTC. It is translated as CASRQIPGQGTTNYGYTF. V is TRBV19 and J is TRBJ1-2, with 10 bases aligning to TRBD1. Germline V gene lookup returns CDR1 LNHDA and CDR2 SQIVND (reference sequence). Trimming took 6 bases from V and 0 from J; bases not matched to a gene: 13. This CDR3 is built from 18 residues.

CDR3 DNA sequence: TGTGCCAGCAGGGGCTCGGATTCACCCCTCCACTTT. Translated: CASRGSDSPLHF. The chain combines TRBV3-1 (or the pseudogene TRBV3-2) with TRBJ1-6; the D is unclear. The V end lost 6 bases, the J end lost 8 bases, and 8 bases lay between the germline ends. The CDR3 length is 12 residues. Germline values: CDR1 LGHDT, CDR2 YNNKEL (reference sequence).

The CDR3, as DNA: TGCGCCAGCAGTCGGGACACGCGGAGTGAAAAACTGTTTTTT. As protein: CASSRDTRSEKLFF. This chain uses TRBV5-1 with TRBJ1-4; the D gene is possibly TRBD1 (6 bases). The CDR3 consists of 14 residues. Germline CDR1 SGHRS, CDR2 YFSETQ. Trimming left V 5 bases short and J 7 bases short, with 15 bases between.

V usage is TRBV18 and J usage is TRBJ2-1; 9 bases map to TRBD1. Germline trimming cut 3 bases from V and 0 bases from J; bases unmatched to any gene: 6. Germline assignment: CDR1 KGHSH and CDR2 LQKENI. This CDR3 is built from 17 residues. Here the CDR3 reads CASSPGTGSSSYNEQFF. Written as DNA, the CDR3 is TGTGCCAGCTCACCGGGGACAGGGTCGAGCTCCTACAATGAGCAGTTCTTC.

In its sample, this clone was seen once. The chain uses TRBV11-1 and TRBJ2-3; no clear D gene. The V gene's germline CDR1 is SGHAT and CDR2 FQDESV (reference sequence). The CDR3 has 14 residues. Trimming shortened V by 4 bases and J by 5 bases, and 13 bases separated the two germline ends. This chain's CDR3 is CASSSPTWRDTQYF. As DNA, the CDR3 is TGTGCCAGCAGCTCCCCGACTTGGAGAGATACGCAGTATTTT.

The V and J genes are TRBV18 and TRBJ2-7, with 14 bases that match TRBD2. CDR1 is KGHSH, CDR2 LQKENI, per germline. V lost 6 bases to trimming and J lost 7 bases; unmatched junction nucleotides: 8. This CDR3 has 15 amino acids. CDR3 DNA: TGTGCCAGCTCGGCGGGACTAGCGGGAGAAGGTGAGCAGTACTTC. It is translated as CASSAGLAGEGEQYF.

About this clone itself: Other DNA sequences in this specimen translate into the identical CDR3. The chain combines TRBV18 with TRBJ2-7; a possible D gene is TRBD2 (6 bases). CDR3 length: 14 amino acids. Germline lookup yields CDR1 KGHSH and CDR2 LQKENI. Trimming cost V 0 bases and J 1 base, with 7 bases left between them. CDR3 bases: TGTGCCAGCTCACCACCGGCGGGGTCCTACGAGCAGTACTTC. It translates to CASSPPAGSYEQYF.

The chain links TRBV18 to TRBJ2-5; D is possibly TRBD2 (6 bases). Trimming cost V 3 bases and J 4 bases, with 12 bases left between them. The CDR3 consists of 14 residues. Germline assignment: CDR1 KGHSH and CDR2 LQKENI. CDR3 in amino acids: CASSPAGLLETQYF. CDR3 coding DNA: TGTGCCAGCTCACCCGCGGGACTTTTAGAGACCCAGTACTTC. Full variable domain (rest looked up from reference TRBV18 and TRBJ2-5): NAGVMQNPRHLVRRRGQEARLRCSPMKGHSHVYWYRQLPEEGLKFMVYLQKENIIDESGMPKERFSAEFPKEGPSILRIQQVVRGDSAAYFCASSPAGLLETQYFGPGTRLLVL.

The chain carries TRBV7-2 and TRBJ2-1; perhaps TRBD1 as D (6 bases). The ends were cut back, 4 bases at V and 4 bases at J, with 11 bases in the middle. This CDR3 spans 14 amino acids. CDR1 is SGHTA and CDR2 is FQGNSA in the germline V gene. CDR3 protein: CASSSQGPYNEQFF. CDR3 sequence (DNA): TGTGCCAGCAGCTCCCAGGGGCCATACAATGAGCAGTTCTTC.

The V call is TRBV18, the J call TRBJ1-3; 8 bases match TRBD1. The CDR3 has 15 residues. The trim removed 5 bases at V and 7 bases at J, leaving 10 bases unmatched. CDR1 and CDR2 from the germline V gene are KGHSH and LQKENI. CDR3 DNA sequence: TGTGCCAGCTCATCCCGGGGGACAGGCTCGAACACCATATATTTT. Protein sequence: CASSSRGTGSNTIYF.

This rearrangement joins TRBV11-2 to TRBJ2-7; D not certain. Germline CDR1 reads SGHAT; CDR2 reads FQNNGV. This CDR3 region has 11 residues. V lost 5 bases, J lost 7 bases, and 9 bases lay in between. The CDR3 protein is CASSNTAEQYF. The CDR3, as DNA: TGTGCCAGCAGCAATACAGCAGAGCAGTACTTC.

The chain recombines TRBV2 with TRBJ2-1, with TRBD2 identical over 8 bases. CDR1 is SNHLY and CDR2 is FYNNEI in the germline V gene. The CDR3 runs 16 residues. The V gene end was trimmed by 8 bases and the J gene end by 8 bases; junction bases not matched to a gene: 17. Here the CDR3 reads CASRRQSAGRADEQFF. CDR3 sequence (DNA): TGTGCCAGCCGCCGGCAATCGGCCGGGAGGGCCGATGAGCAGTTCTTC.

As DNA, the CDR3 is TGTGCCAGTAGTGGGACTTACACAGATACGCAGTATTTT. Protein product: CASSGTYTDTQYF. The rearrangement joins TRBV19 to TRBJ2-3; tentatively, D is TRBD2 (6 bases). The CDR3 sequence is 13 residues long. Germline-derived CDR1 and CDR2 are LNHDA and SQIVND (reference sequence). V was shortened by 5 bases and J by 2 bases, with 8 bases between the two germline ends.

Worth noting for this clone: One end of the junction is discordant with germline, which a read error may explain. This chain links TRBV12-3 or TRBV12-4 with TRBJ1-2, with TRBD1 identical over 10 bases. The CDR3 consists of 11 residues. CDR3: CASSDRGPWSF. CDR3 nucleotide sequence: TGTGCCAGCAGTGACAGGGGGCCTTGGTCCTTC.